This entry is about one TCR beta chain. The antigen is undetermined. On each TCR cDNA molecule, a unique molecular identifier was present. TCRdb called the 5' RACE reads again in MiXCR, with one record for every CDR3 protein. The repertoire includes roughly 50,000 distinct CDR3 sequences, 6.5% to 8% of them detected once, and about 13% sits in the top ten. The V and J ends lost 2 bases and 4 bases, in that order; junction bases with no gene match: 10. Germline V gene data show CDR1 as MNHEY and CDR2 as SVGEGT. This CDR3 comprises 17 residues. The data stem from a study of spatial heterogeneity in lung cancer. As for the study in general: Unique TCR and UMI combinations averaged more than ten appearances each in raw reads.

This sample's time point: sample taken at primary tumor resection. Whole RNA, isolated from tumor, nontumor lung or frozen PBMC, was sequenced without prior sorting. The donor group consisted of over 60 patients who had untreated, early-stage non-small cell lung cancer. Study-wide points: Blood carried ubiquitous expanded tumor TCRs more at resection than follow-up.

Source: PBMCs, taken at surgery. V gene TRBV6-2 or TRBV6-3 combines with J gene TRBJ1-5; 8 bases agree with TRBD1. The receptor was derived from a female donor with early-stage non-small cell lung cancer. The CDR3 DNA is TGTGCCAGCAGTTACGGGGGCAGGGGGCCCTTAAATCAGCCCCAGCATTTT. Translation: CASSYGGRGPLNQPQHF.